These 21 T cell receptor beta chains came from one sample sequenced in a study of T-cell memory formation after mild COVID-19. TCRdb used MiXCR to reprocess the 5' RACE reads, holding one entry per CDR3 protein. The table records about 270,000 distinct CDR3 sequences, approximately 15% of them present only once. Sequenced: PBMCs or a T cell subset sorted from them (not recorded which). The receptors were gathered from an adult woman who had mild COVID-19 (a few samples of this study predate the infection). Cell type and time point are not known.

This clonotype was seen a handful of times. This chain connects TRBV5-4 to TRBJ1-1, with D possibly being TRBD1 (5 bases). V was clipped by 0 bases and J by 0 bases, with 12 bases between them. The CDR3 consists of 16 residues. The germline gives CDR1 SGHNT, CDR2 YYREEE (reference sequence). In nucleotides, the CDR3 is TGTGCCAGCAGCTTGGGGGGGGTAGCCATGAACACTGAAGCTTTCTTT. Encoded protein: CASSLGGVAMNTEAFF.

CDR3 region: CSVAGAGYGYTF. CDR3 sequence (DNA): TGCAGCGTTGCAGGGGCTGGCTATGGCTACACCTTC. The chain has TRBV29-1 and TRBJ1-2, with a possible D match to TRBD1 (6 bases). The V gene's germline CDR1 is SQVTM and CDR2 ANQGSEA. The V and J ends lost 4 bases and 4 bases respectively, with 10 bases between them. The CDR3 totals 12 residues.

The genes are TRBV20-1 and TRBJ1-1; no reliable D call. In germline, CDR1 is DFQATT, CDR2 SNEGSKA (reference sequence). The CDR3 runs to 15 residues. Between the trimmed V and J ends, which lost 1 base and 1 base, there was a span of 13 bases. The CDR3 coding sequence is TGCAGTGCTAGAGCCCCGACGGGCGGGAACACTGAAGCTTTCTTT. This gives the protein CSARAPTGGNTEAFF.

The chain combines TRBV12-3 or TRBV12-4 with TRBJ2-1; 10 nucleotides match TRBD2. J gave up 6 bases and V 8 bases, and 4 bases lay outside the gene matches. There are 13 residues in the CDR3. The CDR3 reads CASVAGGLNEQFF. As DNA, the CDR3 is TGTGCCAGCGTAGCGGGAGGACTCAATGAGCAGTTCTTC.

This clonotype was seen only a few times. The chain carries TRBV5-5 and TRBJ1-1; D perhaps matches TRBD1 (6 bases). The CDR3 spans 13 residues. Germline values: CDR1 SGHKS, CDR2 YYEKEE (reference sequence). V lost 4 bases and J lost 6, with 13 bases in between. In DNA, the CDR3 is TGTGCCAGCAGCCATACAGGGACGGCTGAAGCTTTCTTT. Its translation is CASSHTGTAEAFF. Using reference TRBV5-5 and TRBJ1-1 for the parts outside the CDR3, the full variable domain is DAGVTQSPTHLIKTRGQQVTLRCSPISGHKSVSWYQQVLGQGPQFIFQYYEKEERGRGNFPDRFSARQFPNYSSELNVNALLLGDSALYLCASSHTGTAEAFFGQGTRLTVV.

The gene calls are TRBV12-3 or TRBV12-4 and TRBJ2-3, with D unclear. The CDR3 spans 14 residues. Trimming took 3 bases from V and 3 from J, leaving 10 bases between them. The CDR3 protein is CASSLSAGTDTQYF. CDR3 DNA sequence: TGTGCCAGCAGTTTGAGCGCCGGGACAGATACGCAGTATTTT.

This clonotype occurred a few times. As DNA, the CDR3 is TGTGCCAGCTCAACGGCGGGGTACAATGAGCAGTTCTTC. Its protein product is CASSTAGYNEQFF. This sequence joins TRBV18 and TRBJ2-1; D is possibly TRBD2 (6 bases). Trimming pared 5 bases from V and 4 bases from J, leaving 9 bases between. CDR3 size: 13 residues. The germline CDR1 and CDR2 sequences are KGHSH and LQKENI. Full variable domain (remainder filled in from reference TRBV18 and TRBJ2-1): NAGVMQNPRHLVRRRGQEARLRCSPMKGHSHVYWYRQLPEEGLKFMVYLQKENIIDESGMPKERFSAEFPKEGPSILRIQQVVRGDSAAYFCASSTAGYNEQFFGPGTRLTVL.

This chain links TRBV6-1 with TRBJ2-5; TRBD2 matches at 10 bases. The CDR3 spans 17 residues. Germline CDR1 MNHNS, CDR2 SASEGT. Losses at the gene ends were 6 bases for V and 6 bases for J; bases not matched to a gene: 16. CDR3 nucleotides: TGTGCCAGCAGAGGAATAGGAGCTAGCGGGAGTTTGAAGACCCAGTACTTC. This translates into CASRGIGASGSLKTQYF.

This clonotype was picked up a small number of times. The chain carries TRBV7-9 and TRBJ2-7; no definite D call. V was pared by 4 bases and J by 3 bases, with 4 bases between. Germline CDR1 reads SEHNR; CDR2 reads FQNEAQ (reference sequence). The CDR3 runs 11 residues. CDR3: CASSYNYEQYF. The CDR3 DNA sequence: TGTGCCAGCAGCTACAACTACGAGCAGTACTTC.

V is TRBV4-1 and J is TRBJ2-1; 12 bases are shared with TRBD2. Germline trimming cut 4 bases from V and 7 bases from J; bases unmatched to any gene: 8. From germline, CDR1 is MGHRA and CDR2 YSYEKL. This CDR3 contains 16 residues. The CDR3 sequence: CASSRLTSGGINEQFF. The CDR3, as DNA: TGCGCCAGCAGCCGATTGACTAGCGGGGGAATAAATGAGCAGTTCTTC.

This rearrangement joins TRBV7-2 to TRBJ1-1; no definite D call. This CDR3 is built from 16 residues. The V end lost 1 base, the J end lost 1 base, and 13 bases lay between the germline ends. Per germline, CDR1 SGHTA and CDR2 FQGNSA. CDR3 region: CASSLDAVVGNTEAFF. The CDR3 bases are TGTGCCAGCAGCTTAGATGCGGTTGTGGGGAACACTGAAGCTTTCTTT.

This rearrangement joins TRBV20-1 to TRBJ2-1, with 7 bases identical to TRBD2. Looked up from germline, CDR1 is DFQATT and CDR2 is SNEGSKA (reference sequence). Trimming cost V 7 bases and J 2 bases; bases outside gene matches: 14. CDR3 length: 16 residues. In DNA, the CDR3 is TGCAGTGGGGCCCCCCCAGCGGGATCCGCCTACAATGAGCAGTTCTTC. It codes for CSGAPPAGSAYNEQFF.

This clonotype was seen only a few times. This rearrangement joins TRBV4-1 to TRBJ2-7, with a tentative D call TRBD2 (5 bases). V was shortened by 4 bases and J by 5 bases, with 12 bases between the two germline ends. Germline CDR1 is MGHRA and CDR2 is YSYEKL. The CDR3 covers 13 residues. The DNA of the CDR3 is TGCGCCAGCAGCCTCCGGGGTATCGACGAGCAGTACTTC. It specifies CASSLRGIDEQYF.

This clonotype was recorded a few times. The chain employs TRBV9 and TRBJ2-1; 7 bases line up with TRBD1. Germline-derived CDR1 and CDR2 are SGDLS and YYNGEE. V was clipped by 0 bases and J by 7 bases; unmatched bases: 4. The length of the CDR3 is 14 residues. CDR3 loop: CASSVGTGRNEQFF. Written as DNA, the CDR3 is TGTGCCAGCAGCGTAGGGACAGGAAGGAATGAGCAGTTCTTC. The entire variable domain, with the rest obtained from reference TRBV9 and TRBJ2-1, is as follows: DSGVTQTPKHLITATGQRVTLRCSPRSGDLSVYWYQQSLDQGLQFLIQYYNGEERAKGNILERFSAQQFPDLHSELNLSSLELGDSALYFCASSVGTGRNEQFFGPGTRLTVL.

This clonotype showed up just a few times. The chain is built from TRBV5-1 and TRBJ1-2; 9 bases match TRBD1. Trimming took 0 bases from V and 7 from J; bases not matched to a gene: 4. Germline-derived CDR1 and CDR2 are SGHRS and YFSETQ. This CDR3 is built from 14 residues. The CDR3 protein is CASSLDRGRVGYTF. CDR3 nucleotide sequence: TGCGCCAGCAGCTTGGACAGGGGGCGTGTTGGCTACACCTTC.

This clonotype was seen many times. The V and J genes are TRBV29-1 and TRBJ2-7, with 7 nucleotides matching TRBD2. Germline V lookup: CDR1 SQVTM, CDR2 ANQGSEA. The CDR3 contains 16 residues. V lost 4 bases, J lost 2 bases, and 14 bases stayed unmatched. The CDR3 is CSVAPLGLAVPYEQYF. The CDR3 DNA follows: TGCAGCGTTGCCCCCCTAGGGCTAGCGGTGCCCTACGAGCAGTACTTC.

The gene calls are TRBV27 and TRBJ2-1; TRBD2 matches at 10 bases. In germline, CDR1 is MNHEY, CDR2 SMNVEV (reference sequence). This CDR3 spans 17 amino acids. Germline trimming cut 4 bases from V and 5 bases from J; bases unmatched to any gene: 11. This chain's CDR3 is CASSWRGAGGVNNEQFF. CDR3 nucleotides: TGTGCCAGCAGTTGGAGAGGAGCGGGGGGGGTAAACAATGAGCAGTTCTTC.

The chain employs TRBV7-9 and TRBJ2-6, with 7 bases identical to TRBD1. The junction had 12 bases not matched to a gene; V was cut back by 4 bases and J by 0 bases. Germline V lookup: CDR1 SEHNR, CDR2 FQNEAQ (reference sequence). The CDR3 runs 19 residues. The CDR3, as DNA: TGTGCCAGCAGCTATACTGAGGGACAGCTCTTCTCTGGGGCCAACGTCCTGACTTTC. Translated, it gives CASSYTEGQLFSGANVLTF.

In its sample, this clonotype was seen a few times. V and J are TRBV6-6 and TRBJ1-6; 8 nucleotides line up with TRBD1. The CDR3 extends over 16 amino acids. Trimming at V came to 2 bases and at J to 5 bases, leaving 5 bases not matched to a gene. CDR1 is MNHNY and CDR2 is SVGAGI in the germline V gene (reference sequence). The CDR3 loop is CASSYAGGIDNSPLHF. The CDR3 coding sequence is TGTGCCAGCAGTTACGCAGGGGGCATAGATAATTCACCCCTCCACTTT.

The table lists this clonotype with many counts. The J gene is TRBJ1-6, the V gene TRBV11-2; unclear D gene. The germline CDR1 and CDR2 sequences are SGHAT and FQNNGV. The CDR3 length is 12 residues. With 4 bases removed from V and 7 bases from J, the gap between germline ends came to 5 bases. The CDR3 here is CASSSPNSPLHF. In DNA form, the CDR3 reads TGTGCCAGCAGCTCGCCCAATTCACCCCTCCACTTT.

The chain is built from TRBV12-3 or TRBV12-4 and TRBJ1-1; 11 bases line up with TRBD1. The junction had 6 bases not matched to a gene; V was cut back by 6 bases and J by 0 bases. This CDR3 is 16 amino acids long. The CDR3: CASRMDRGHMNTEAFF. The CDR3 coding sequence is TGTGCCAGCAGGATGGACAGGGGGCACATGAACACTGAAGCTTTCTTT.